This T cell receptor beta chain was documented in a study of blood T cell repertoires in COVID-19 (dated by TCRdb to 2018 to 2021). Study-wide context: Samples covering the acute and convalescent phases of COVID-19 were provided by collaborators in the United States, Italy and Spain. The repertoires were released in a freely available public database intended as a resource for research on the immune response to SARS-CoV-2. The sample metadata nearly always contained a de-identified subject ID, COVID-19 status, age in years and sex. The samples were drawn from two sources: the first 160 participants of the ongoing ImmuneRACE study, and 1,000 to 1,500 subjects contributed by 6 global collaborators. Subjects who had been exposed to COVID-19, were actively infected with it, or had recovered from it provided the deeply sampled blood TCRbeta repertoires that made up the dataset. Where available, HLA class I and class II types were obtained from metadata supplied by the sample provider rather than from assay-based typing. The material from the prospective study consisted of cDNA or gDNA derived from T cells, B-cell-depleted T cells, or PBMCs. On the study overall, not on this receptor specifically: The quantity of clinical and demographic metadata differed by source and by participant and was supplied without curation.

This clone showed up just a few times. Which antigen it targets is not known. No much larger clone is present one base from it, and per-base qualities are unavailable. In the germline V gene, CDR1 corresponds to MNHNS and CDR2 to SASEGT. V is cut by 1 base and J by 5 bases, and the space between the germline ends is 17 bases. Its CDR3 holds 16 amino acids, cysteine through phenylalanine. Just the 48-base CDR3 DNA is kept, in frame starting at base 1. Collaborating institutions collected whole blood in K2EDTA tubes following their own protocols. For TCRbeta analysis, collaborators shipped samples as frozen whole blood, isolated PBMCs, or DNA extracted from either of those sample types. TCRbeta CDR3 regions were amplified from genomic DNA by means of the immunoSEQ Assay, a bias-controlled multiplex PCR. The paper's data handling went like this. Nucleated cell counts per sample were estimated from amplification of reference gene primers within the assay. Sequence reads were collapsed and filtered to measure the absolute abundance of every unique TCRbeta CDR3 rearrangement. For each sample, productive Simpson clonality was calculated by taking the square root of Simpson's diversity index across productive rearrangements. TCRdb holds this immuneACCESS table with in-frame rearrangements only. Some clones are missing; in checked studies, unresolved V genes explain under half, and the rest has no known cause. From that table come the V and J calls and clone size; the DNA was used to work out D and trimming. Here the sample has under 95,000 clones; roughly 80% occur a single time. Together, the top ten hold 11% of the sample.

This TCR derives from a man between 45 and 60 years old with acute or convalescent COVID-19. The V and J segments used are TRBV6-1 and TRBJ1-2; the D region possibly corresponds to TRBD1 (6 bases align). Sequenced material: peripheral blood. The CDR3 has the sequence CASSEEPQGTGYGYTF. The base sequence is TGTGCCAGCAGTGAAGAGCCACAGGGAACAGGGTATGGCTACACCTTC.